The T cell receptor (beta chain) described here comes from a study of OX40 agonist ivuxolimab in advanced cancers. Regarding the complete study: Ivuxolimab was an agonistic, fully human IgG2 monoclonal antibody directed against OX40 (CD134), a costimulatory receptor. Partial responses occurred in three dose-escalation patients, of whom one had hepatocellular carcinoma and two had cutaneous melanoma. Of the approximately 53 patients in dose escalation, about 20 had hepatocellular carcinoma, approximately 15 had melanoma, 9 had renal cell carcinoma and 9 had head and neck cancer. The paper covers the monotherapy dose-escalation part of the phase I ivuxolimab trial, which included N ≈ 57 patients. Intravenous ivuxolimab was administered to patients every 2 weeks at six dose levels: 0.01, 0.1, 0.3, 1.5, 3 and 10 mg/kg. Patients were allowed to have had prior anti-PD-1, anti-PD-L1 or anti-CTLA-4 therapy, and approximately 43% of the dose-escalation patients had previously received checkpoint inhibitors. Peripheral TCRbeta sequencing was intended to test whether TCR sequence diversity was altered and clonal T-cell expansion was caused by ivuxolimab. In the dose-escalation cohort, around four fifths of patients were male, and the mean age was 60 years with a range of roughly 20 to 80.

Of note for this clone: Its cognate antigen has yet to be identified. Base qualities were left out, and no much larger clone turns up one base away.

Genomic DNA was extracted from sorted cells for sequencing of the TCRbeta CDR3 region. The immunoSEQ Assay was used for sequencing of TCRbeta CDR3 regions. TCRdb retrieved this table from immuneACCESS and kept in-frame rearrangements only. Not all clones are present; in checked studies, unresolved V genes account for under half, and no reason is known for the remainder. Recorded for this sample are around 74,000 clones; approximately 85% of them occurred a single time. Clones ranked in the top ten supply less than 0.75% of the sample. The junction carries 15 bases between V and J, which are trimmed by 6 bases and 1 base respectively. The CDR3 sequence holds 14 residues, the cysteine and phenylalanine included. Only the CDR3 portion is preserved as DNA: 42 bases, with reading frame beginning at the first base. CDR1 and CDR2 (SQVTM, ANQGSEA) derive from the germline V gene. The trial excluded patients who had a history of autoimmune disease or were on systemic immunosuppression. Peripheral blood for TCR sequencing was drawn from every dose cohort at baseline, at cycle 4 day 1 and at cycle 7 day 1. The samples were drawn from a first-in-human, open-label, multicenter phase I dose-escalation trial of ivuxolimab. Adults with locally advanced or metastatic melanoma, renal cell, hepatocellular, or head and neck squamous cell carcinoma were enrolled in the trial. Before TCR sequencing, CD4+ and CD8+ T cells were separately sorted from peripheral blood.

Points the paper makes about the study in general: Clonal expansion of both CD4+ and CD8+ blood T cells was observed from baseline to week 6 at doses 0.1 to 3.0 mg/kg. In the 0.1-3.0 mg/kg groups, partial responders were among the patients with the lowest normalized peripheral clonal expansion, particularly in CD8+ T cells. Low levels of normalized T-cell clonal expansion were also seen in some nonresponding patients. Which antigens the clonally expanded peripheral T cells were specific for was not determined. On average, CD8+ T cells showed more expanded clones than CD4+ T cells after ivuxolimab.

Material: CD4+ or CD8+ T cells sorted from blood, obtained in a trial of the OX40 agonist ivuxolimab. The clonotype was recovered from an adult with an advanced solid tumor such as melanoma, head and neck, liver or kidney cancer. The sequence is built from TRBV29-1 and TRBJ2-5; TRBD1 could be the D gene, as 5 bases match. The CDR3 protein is CSVPAQGSQETQYF. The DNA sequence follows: TGCAGCGTCCCCGCCCAGGGATCCCAAGAGACCCAGTACTTC.